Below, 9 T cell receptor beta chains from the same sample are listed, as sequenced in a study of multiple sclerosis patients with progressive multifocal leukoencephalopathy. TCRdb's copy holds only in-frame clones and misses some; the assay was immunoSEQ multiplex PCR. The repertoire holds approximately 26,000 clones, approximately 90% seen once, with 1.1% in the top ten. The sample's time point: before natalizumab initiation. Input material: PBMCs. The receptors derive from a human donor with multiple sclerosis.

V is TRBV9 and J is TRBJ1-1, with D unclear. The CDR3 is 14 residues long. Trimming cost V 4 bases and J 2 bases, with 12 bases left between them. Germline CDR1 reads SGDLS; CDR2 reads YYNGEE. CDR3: CASSRETVNTEAFF. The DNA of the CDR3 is TGTGCCAGCAGCAGAGAAACGGTTAACACTGAAGCTTTCTTT.

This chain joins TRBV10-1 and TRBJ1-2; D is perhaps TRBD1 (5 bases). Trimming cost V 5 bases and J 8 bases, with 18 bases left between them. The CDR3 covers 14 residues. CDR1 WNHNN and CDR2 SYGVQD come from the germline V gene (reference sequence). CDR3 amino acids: CASSSGRGDFGYTF. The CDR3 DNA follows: TGCGCCAGCAGTTCAGGGAGAGGGGACTTCGGCTACACCTTC.

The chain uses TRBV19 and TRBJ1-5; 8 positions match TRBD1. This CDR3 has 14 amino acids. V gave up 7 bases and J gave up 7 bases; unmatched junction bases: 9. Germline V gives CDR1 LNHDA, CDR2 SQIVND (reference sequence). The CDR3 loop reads CASTHRGAFQPQHF. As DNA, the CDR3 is TGTGCCAGTACCCACAGGGGGGCTTTCCAGCCCCAGCATTTT.

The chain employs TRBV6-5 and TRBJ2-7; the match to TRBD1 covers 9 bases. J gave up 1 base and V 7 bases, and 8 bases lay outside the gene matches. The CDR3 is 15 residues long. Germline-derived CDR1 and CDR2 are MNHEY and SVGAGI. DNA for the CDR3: TGTGCCAGCACCAGAACCGGGACAGGGTCCTACGAGCAGTACTTC. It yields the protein CASTRTGTGSYEQYF.

CDR3 loop: CASSPFGLAGSQETQYF. In DNA, the CDR3 is TGTGCCAGCTCACCATTTGGGCTAGCGGGGAGCCAAGAGACCCAGTACTTC. The chain is built from TRBV18 and TRBJ2-5; TRBD2 aligns across 9 bases. The germline CDR1 and CDR2 sequences are KGHSH and LQKENI. Unmatched junction bases numbered 8, after V lost 2 bases and J lost 1 base. The CDR3 is 17 residues long.

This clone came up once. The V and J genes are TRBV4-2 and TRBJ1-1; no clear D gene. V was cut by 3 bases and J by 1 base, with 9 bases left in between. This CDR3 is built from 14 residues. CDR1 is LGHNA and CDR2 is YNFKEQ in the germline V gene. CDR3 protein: CASSHATANTEAFF. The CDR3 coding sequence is TGTGCCAGCAGCCATGCAACAGCGAACACTGAAGCTTTCTTT.

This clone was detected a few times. The CDR3 DNA reads TGTGCCAGCAGTGAAGGAGGCCCGACAGCTGAAGCTTTCTTT. Translating it yields CASSEGGPTAEAFF. The rearrangement uses TRBV6-1 and TRBJ1-1; tentative D call: TRBD1 (5 bases). V was trimmed by 1 base and J by 6 bases, leaving 12 bases between them. CDR1 is MNHNS, CDR2 SASEGT, per germline. This CDR3 has 14 residues.

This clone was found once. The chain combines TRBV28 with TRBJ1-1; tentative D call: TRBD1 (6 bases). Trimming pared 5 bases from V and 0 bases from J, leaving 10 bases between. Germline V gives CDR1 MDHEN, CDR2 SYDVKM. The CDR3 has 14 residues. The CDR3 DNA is TGTGCCAGCAGTCGACAGGAAATGAACACTGAAGCTTTCTTT. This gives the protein CASSRQEMNTEAFF.

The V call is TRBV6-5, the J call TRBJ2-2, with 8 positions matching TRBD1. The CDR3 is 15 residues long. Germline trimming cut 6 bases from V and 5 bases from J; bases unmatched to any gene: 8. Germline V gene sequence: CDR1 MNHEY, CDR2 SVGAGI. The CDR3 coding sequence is TGTGCCAGCAGCCAGGGACAGGAACGGACCGGGGAGCTGTTTTTT. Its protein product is CASSQGQERTGELFF.